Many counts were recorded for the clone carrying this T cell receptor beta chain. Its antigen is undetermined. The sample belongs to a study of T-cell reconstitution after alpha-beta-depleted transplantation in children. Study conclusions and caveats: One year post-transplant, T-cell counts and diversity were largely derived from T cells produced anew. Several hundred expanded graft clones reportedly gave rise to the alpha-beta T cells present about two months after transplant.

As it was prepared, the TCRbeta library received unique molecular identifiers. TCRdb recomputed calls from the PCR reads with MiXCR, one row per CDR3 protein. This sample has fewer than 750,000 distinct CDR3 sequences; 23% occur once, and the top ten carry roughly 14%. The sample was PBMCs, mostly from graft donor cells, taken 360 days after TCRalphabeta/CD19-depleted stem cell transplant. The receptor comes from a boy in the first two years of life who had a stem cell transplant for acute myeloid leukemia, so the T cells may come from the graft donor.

CDR3 in amino acids: CSARHLGAMNTEAFF. CDR3 DNA: TGCAGTGCTAGACACCTTGGGGCTATGAACACTGAAGCTTTCTTT. J is TRBJ1-1 and V is TRBV20-1; D perhaps matches TRBD1 (5 bases). The CDR3 consists of 15 residues. Trimming removed 2 bases from V and 0 bases from J, with 13 bases in between. Germline lookup yields CDR1 DFQATT and CDR2 SNEGSKA (reference sequence).